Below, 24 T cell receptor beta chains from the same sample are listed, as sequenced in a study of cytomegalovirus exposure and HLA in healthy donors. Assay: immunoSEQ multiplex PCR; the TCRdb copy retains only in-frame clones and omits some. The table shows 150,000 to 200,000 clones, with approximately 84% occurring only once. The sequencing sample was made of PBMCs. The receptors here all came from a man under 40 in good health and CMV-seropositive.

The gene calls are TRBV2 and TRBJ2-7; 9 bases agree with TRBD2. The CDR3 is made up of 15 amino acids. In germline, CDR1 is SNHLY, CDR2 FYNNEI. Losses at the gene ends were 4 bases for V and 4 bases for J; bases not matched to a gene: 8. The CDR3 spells CASSARTSARYEQYF. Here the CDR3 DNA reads TGTGCCAGCAGTGCCCGGACTAGCGCCCGATACGAGCAGTACTTC.

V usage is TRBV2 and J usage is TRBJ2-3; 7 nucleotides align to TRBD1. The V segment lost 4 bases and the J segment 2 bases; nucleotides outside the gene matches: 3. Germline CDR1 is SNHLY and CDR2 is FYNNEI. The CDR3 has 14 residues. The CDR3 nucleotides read TGTGCCAGCAGTGTAGGGGGCGCCACAGATACGCAGTATTTT. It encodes CASSVGGATDTQYF.

The CDR3: CASSARTRRSYEQYF. The CDR3 coding sequence is TGTGCCAGCAGCGCCCGAACTAGGCGGTCCTACGAGCAGTACTTC. The chain couples TRBV9 to TRBJ2-7, with D possibly TRBD2 on 5 matching bases. Germline V CDR1 and CDR2: SGDLS, YYNGEE. CDR3 length: 15 amino acids. V gave up 3 bases and J gave up 1 base, with 14 bases separating them.

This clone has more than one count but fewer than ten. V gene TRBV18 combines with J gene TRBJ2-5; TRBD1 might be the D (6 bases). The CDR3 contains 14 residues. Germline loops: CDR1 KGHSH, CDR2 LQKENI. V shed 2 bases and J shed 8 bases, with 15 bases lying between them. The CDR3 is CASSPEQGRGTQYF. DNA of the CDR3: TGTGCCAGCTCACCAGAACAGGGCCGGGGCACCCAGTACTTC.

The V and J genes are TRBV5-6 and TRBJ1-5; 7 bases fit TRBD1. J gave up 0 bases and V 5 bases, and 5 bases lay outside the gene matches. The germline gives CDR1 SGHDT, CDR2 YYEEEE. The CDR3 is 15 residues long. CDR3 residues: CASSRQGYSNQPQHF. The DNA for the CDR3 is TGTGCCAGCAGTCGACAGGGATATAGCAATCAGCCCCAGCATTTT.

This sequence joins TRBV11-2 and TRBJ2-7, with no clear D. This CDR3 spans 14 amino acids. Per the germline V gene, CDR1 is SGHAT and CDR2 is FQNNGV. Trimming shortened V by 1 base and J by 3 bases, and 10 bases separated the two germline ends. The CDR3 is CASSLGIAGYEQYF. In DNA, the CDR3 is TGTGCCAGCAGCTTAGGGATAGCTGGCTACGAGCAGTACTTC.

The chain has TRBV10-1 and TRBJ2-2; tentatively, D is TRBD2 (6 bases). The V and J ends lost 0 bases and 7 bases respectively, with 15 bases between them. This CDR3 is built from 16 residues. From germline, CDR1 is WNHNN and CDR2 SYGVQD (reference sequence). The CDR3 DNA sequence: TGCGCCAGCAGTGAGTCGACCCCGGGACTTTACGGGGAGCTGTTTTTT. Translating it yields CASSESTPGLYGELFF.

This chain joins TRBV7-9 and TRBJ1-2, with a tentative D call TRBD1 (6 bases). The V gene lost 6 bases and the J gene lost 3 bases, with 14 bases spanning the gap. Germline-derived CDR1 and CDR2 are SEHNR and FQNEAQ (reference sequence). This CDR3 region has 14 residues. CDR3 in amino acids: CASSLDRDYYGYTF. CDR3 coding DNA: TGTGCCAGCAGTCTGGACAGAGACTACTATGGCTACACCTTC.

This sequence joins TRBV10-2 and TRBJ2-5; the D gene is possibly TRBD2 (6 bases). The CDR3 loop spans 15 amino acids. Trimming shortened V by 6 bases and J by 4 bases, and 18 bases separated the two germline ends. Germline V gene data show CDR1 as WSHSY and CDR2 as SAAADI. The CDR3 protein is CASSALAVLGETQYF. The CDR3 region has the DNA TGCGCCAGCAGCGCTTTAGCGGTATTAGGAGAGACCCAGTACTTC.

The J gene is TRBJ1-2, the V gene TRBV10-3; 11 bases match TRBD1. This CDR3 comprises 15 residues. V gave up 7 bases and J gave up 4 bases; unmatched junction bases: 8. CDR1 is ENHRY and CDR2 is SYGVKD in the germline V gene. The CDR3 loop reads CAITRTGGSSYGYTF. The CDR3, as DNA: TGTGCCATCACCCGGACAGGGGGCTCAAGCTATGGCTACACCTTC.

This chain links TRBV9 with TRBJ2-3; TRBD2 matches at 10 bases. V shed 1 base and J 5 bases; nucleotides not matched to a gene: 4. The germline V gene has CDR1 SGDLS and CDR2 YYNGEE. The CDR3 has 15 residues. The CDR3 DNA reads TGTGCCAGCAGCGTAACCGGGACTAGCGTAGATACGCAGTATTTT. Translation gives CASSVTGTSVDTQYF.

The CDR3 DNA is TGCGCCAGCAGCCAAGGATGGGACAGGGGACTCGGTAGCTCCTACGAGCAGTACTTC. Protein product: CASSQGWDRGLGSSYEQYF. The J gene is TRBJ2-7, the V gene TRBV4-1; TRBD1 agrees at 10 bases. The CDR3 spans 19 residues. V shed 1 base and J 0 bases; nucleotides not matched to a gene: 12. Germline V gene sequence: CDR1 MGHRA, CDR2 YSYEKL.

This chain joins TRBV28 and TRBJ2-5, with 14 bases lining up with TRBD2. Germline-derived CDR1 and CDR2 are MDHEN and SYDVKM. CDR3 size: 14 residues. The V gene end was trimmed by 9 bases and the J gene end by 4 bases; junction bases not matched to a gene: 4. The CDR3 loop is CASMGLAGAETQYF. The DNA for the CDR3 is TGTGCCAGTATGGGACTAGCGGGAGCAGAGACCCAGTACTTC. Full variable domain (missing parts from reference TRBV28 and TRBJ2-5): DVKVTQSSRYLVKRTGEKVFLECVQDMDHENMFWYRQDPGLGLRLIYFSYDVKMKEKGDIPEGYSVSREKKERFSLILESASTNQTSMYLCASMGLAGAETQYFGPGTRLLVL.

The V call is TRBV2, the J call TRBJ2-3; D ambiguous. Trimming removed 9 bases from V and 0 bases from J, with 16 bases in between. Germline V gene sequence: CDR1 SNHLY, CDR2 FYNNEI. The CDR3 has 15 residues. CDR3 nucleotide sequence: TGTGCCAGTCACCCCTTGGAGTGGAGCACAGATACGCAGTATTTT. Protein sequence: CASHPLEWSTDTQYF.

The DNA for the CDR3 is TGTGCCAGCAGCAGGACAGGCCTCACAGATACGCAGTATTTT. Protein sequence: CASSRTGLTDTQYF. The genes are TRBV5-8 and TRBJ2-3; 7 bases fit TRBD1. The CDR3 contains 14 residues. Germline values: CDR1 SGHTS, CDR2 YDEGEE. The V segment lost 4 bases and the J segment 2 bases; nucleotides outside the gene matches: 4.

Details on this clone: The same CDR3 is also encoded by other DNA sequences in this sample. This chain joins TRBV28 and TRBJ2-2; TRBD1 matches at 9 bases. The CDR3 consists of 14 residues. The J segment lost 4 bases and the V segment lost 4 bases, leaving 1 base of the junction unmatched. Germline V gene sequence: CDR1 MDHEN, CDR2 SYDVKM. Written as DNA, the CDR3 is TGTGCCAGCAGTTCGGGACAGGGCACCGGGGAGCTGTTTTTT. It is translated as CASSSGQGTGELFF.

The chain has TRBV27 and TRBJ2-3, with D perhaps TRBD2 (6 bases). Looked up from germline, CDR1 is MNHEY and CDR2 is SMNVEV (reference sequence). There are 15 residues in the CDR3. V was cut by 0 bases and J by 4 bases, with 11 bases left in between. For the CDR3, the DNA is TGTGCCAGCAGTTTATCCTGGGGGGTGGCAGATACGCAGTATTTT. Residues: CASSLSWGVADTQYF.

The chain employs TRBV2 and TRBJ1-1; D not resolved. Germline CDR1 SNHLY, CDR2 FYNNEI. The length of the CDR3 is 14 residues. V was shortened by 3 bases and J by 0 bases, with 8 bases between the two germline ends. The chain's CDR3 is CASSEAGVNTEAFF. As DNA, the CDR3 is TGTGCCAGCAGTGAGGCCGGGGTGAACACTGAAGCTTTCTTT.

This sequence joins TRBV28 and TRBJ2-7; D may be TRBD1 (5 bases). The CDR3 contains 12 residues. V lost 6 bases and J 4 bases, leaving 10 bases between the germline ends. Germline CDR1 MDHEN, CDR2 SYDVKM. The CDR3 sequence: CASRGRGYEQYF. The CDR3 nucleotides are TGTGCCAGCAGGGGGCGTGGTTACGAGCAGTACTTC. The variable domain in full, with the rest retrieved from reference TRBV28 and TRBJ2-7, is DVKVTQSSRYLVKRTGEKVFLECVQDMDHENMFWYRQDPGLGLRLIYFSYDVKMKEKGDIPEGYSVSREKKERFSLILESASTNQTSMYLCASRGRGYEQYFGPGTRLTVT.

CDR3 in DNA: TGTGCCAGCAGCCAAACTGGCCAAGAGACCCAGTACTTC. The encoded protein is CASSQTGQETQYF. The chain has TRBV7-6 and TRBJ2-5; D unresolved. This CDR3 has 13 amino acids. Germline CDR1 and CDR2: SGHVS and FNYEAQ. V dropped 5 bases and J dropped 1 base, with 8 bases sitting between them.

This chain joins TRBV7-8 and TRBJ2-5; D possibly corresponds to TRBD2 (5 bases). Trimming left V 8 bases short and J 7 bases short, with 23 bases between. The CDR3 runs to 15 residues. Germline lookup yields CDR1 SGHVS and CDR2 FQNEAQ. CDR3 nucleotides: TGTGCCAGCGGAACCCCTAGCAGCCAACGAGGGACCCAGTACTTC. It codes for CASGTPSSQRGTQYF.

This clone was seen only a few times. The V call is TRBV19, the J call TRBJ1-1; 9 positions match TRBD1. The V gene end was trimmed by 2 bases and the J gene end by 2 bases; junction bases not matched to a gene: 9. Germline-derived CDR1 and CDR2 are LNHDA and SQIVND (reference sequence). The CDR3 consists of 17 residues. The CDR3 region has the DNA TGTGCCAGTAGTATAAATCACAGGGGGCGAGAAAACACTGAAGCTTTCTTT. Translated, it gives CASSINHRGRENTEAFF.

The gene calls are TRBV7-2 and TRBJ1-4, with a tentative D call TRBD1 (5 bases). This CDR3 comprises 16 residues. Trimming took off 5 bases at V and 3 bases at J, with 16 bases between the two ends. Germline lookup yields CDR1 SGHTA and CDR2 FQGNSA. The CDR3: CASSLQGGWPNEKLFF. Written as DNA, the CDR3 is TGTGCCAGCAGCCTTCAGGGCGGCTGGCCTAATGAAAAACTGTTTTTT.

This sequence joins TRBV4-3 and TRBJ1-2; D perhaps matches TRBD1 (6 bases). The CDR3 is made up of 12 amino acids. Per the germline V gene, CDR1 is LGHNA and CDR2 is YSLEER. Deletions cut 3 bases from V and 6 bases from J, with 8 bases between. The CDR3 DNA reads TGCGCCAGCAGCCATGCAGGGGATGGCTACACCTTC. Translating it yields CASSHAGDGYTF.